This T cell receptor (beta chain) was sequenced during a study of beta chain features in type 1 diabetes. Study conclusions and caveats: In all four CD4+ subsets, TCRB CDR3 length was significantly, moderately reduced in type 1 diabetes.

What was sequenced were expressed TCRB transcripts, since all of the isolated RNA had been reverse transcribed. Each sample of naive, central memory or regulatory T cells had, on average, around 3.3 million reads. Here immunoSEQ multiplex PCR was the method, and the copy in TCRdb shows in-frame clones only, minus some. The table lists hundreds of thousands of clones, 12% to 15% of them singletons. J gave up 7 bases and V 3 bases, and 12 bases lay outside the gene matches. This CDR3 spans 15 amino acids. Germline assignment: CDR1 MNHEY and CDR2 SVGAGI. In this sample, this clone turned up many times. Its antigen is still unknown.

This TCR came from a man younger than 40 in good health. This chain connects TRBV6-5 to TRBJ2-7; 7 bases map to TRBD1. Sequences were obtained from central memory CD4+ T cells from blood. CDR3 loop: CASSYLRTGSGEQYF. For the CDR3, the DNA is TGTGCCAGCAGTTATCTGCGGACAGGCTCTGGGGAGCAGTACTTC.